The 9 T cell receptor beta chains in this list originate from one sample, sequenced in a study of Tregs in tolerant kidney transplant recipients. TCRdb keeps only in-frame clones here, not all; method: immunoSEQ multiplex PCR. The data include about 52,000 clones; the top ten clones carry about 0.83%. The starting material was CD4+ T cells from blood, obtained before the transplant. The receptors derive from a human donor who received a combined kidney and bone marrow transplant.

About this clone: The read terminates 3 residues ahead of where the CDR3 ends, so the germline J gene completes it. The rearrangement joins TRBV19 to TRBJ2-1; TRBD2 matches 8 bases. The J segment lost 6 bases and the V segment lost 4 bases, leaving 11 bases of the junction unmatched. CDR3 length: 16 residues. CDR1 is LNHDA and CDR2 is SQIVND in the germline V gene (reference sequence). Partial CDR3 DNA: TGTGCCAGTAGTACACCCGCTCGGGGGGGACTCAATGAG. This gives the protein CASSTPARGGLNE. The whole CDR3 protein reads CASSTPARGGLNEQFF.

Details on this clone: Read data end 3 residues before the CDR3 end; the end is taken from the germline J gene. This chain joins TRBV2 and TRBJ2-7, with a weak D call TRBD1 (6 bases). Germline loops: CDR1 SNHLY, CDR2 FYNNEI. The CDR3 runs 14 residues. The V end was cut by 4 bases, the J end by 0 bases, with 10 bases between. CDR3 residues: CASSADRGSYEQYF. CDR3 DNA, as far as it was read: TGTGCCAGCAGTGCGGACAGAGGCTCCTACGAG.

In the case of this clone: The read finishes 3 residues shy of the CDR3 end, and the germline J gene is used to complete it. The chain recombines TRBV5-6 with TRBJ2-4; weak D call: TRBD2 (6 bases). The length of the CDR3 is 15 residues. The V end lost 4 bases, the J end lost 2 bases, and 13 bases lay between the germline ends. Germline CDR1 SGHDT, CDR2 YYEEEE. The CDR3 spells CASSPGVGTKNIQYF. CDR3 DNA, as far as it was read: TGTGCCAGCAGCCCGGGGGTAGGGACCAAAAACATT.

A note on this clone: The missing CDR3 end, 3 residues past where the read stops, is filled in from the germline J gene. The J gene is TRBJ2-3, the V gene TRBV4-1; weak D call: TRBD1 (5 bases). Trimming removed 1 base at V and 2 bases at J, with 7 bases between. CDR3 length: 14 amino acids. Germline V lookup: CDR1 MGHRA, CDR2 YSYEKL. The sequenced part of the CDR3 DNA is TGCGCCAGCAGCCAAGTAGGGGACACAGATACG. As protein: CASSQVGDTDT. The CDR3, in full, reads CASSQVGDTDTQYF.

A remark on this clone: The read terminates 3 residues ahead of where the CDR3 ends, so the germline J gene completes it. This chain joins TRBV19 and TRBJ1-1; D is unresolved. In germline, CDR1 is LNHDA, CDR2 SQIVND (reference sequence). V was trimmed by 5 bases and J by 1 base, leaving 14 bases between them. This CDR3 contains 15 residues. CDR3 region: CASSLWTGENTEAFF. Incomplete CDR3 DNA: TGTGCCAGTAGTCTTTGGACCGGGGAGAACACTGAA.

As concerns this clone: The read ends 3 residues shy of where the CDR3 ends; the end is completed using the germline J gene. This chain links TRBV30 with TRBJ2-3, with D maybe TRBD2 (6 bases). This CDR3 is 11 amino acids long. Germline assignment: CDR1 GTSNPN and CDR2 SVGIG (reference sequence). The ends were cut back, 7 bases at V and 7 bases at J, with 12 bases in the middle. This chain's CDR3 is CALGLPNTQYF. The DNA read from the CDR3 is TGTGCCTTGGGACTGCCAAATACG. Full variable domain (missing parts from reference TRBV30 and TRBJ2-3): SQTIHQWPATLVQPVGSPLSLECTVEGTSNPNLYWYRQAAGRGLQLLFYSVGIGQISSEVPQNLSASRPQDRQFILSSKKLLLSDSGFYLCALGLPNTQYFGPGTRLTVL.

Remarks on this clone: Read data end 3 residues before the CDR3 end; the end is taken from the germline J gene. The chain is built from TRBV2 and TRBJ1-4, with 7 bases aligning to TRBD1. The CDR3 loop spans 15 amino acids. V shed 6 bases, J shed 2 bases, and the junction held 6 bases outside the gene matches. Per the germline V gene, CDR1 is SNHLY and CDR2 is FYNNEI. CDR3 DNA, as far as it was read: TGTGCCAGCAGGTTACAGGGGTTTACTAATGAAAAA. Amino acids: CASRLQGFTNEK. The entire CDR3 reads CASRLQGFTNEKLFF.

The part of the CDR3 DNA that was read is TGTGCCAGCAGTGAGCGTCGGGACAGCCCACTC. This translates into CASSERRDSPL. The entire CDR3 sequence reads CASSERRDSPLLTF. J is TRBJ2-6 and V is TRBV6-1; TRBD1 agrees at 7 bases. The read ends 3 residues shy of where the CDR3 ends; the end is completed using the germline J gene. Germline CDR1 is MNHNS and CDR2 is SASEGT. The CDR3 consists of 14 residues.

A word on this clone: The CDR3 is cut off 3 residues early in the read; its end comes from the germline J gene. J is TRBJ2-2 and V is TRBV20-1; no definite D call. Germline-derived CDR1 and CDR2 are DFQATT and SNEGSKA (reference sequence). Trimming cost V 4 bases and J 6 bases, with 12 bases left between them. This CDR3 has 13 amino acids. The sequenced CDR3 bases are TGCAGTGCTAAGCGATCATGGGCCGGGGAG. It is translated as CSAKRSWAGE. The full-length CDR3 reads as CSAKRSWAGELFF.